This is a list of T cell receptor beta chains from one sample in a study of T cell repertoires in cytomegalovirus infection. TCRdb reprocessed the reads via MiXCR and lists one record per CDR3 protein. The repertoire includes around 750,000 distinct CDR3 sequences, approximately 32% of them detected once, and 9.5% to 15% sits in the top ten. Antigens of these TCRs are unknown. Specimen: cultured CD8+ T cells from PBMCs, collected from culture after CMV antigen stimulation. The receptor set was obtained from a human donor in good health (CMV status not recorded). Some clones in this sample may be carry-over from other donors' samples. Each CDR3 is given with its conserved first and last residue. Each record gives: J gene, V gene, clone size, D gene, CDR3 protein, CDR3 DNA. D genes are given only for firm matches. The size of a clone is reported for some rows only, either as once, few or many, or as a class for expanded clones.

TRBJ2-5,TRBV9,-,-,CASSVVPSGQETQYF,TGTGCCAGCAGCGTAGTCCCAAGCGGGCAAGAGACCCAGTACTTC
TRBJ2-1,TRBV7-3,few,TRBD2,CASSASGLAGYNEQFF,TGTGCCAGCAGCGCGTCGGGACTAGCGGGGTACAATGAGCAGTTCTTC
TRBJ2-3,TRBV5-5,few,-,CASTLSPHGGRDTDTQYF,TGTGCCAGCACCCTGAGTCCTCATGGGGGGCGAGACACAGATACGCAGTATTTT
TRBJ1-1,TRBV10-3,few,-,CAISPGVGTEAFF,TGTGCCATCTCTCCCGGGGTAGGGACTGAAGCTTTCTTT
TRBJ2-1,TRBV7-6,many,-,CASSPIGTVNEQFF,TGTGCCAGCAGCCCCATTGGGACTGTCAATGAGCAGTTCTTC
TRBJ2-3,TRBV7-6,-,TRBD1,CASSSVGQGADTQYF,TGTGCCAGCAGCTCAGTTGGACAGGGGGCAGATACGCAGTATTTT
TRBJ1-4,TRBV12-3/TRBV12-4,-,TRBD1,CASSHPRTGYEKLFF,TGTGCCAGCAGTCATCCGAGGACAGGGTATGAAAAACTGTTTTTT
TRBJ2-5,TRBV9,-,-,CASSVEGLRETQYF,TGTGCCAGCAGCGTAGAGGGGCTCAGAGAGACCCAGTACTTC
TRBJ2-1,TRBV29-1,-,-,CSVLAPSYNEQFF,TGCAGCGTTCTGGCCCCATCCTACAATGAGCAGTTCTTC
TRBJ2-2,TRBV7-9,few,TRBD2,CASSQSGENTGELFF,TGTGCCAGCAGCCAGAGCGGGGAAAACACCGGGGAGCTGTTTTTT
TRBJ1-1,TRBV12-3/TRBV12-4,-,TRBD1,CASSFRAGGWDTEAFF,TGTGCCAGCAGTTTTAGGGCAGGGGGGTGGGATACTGAAGCTTTCTTT
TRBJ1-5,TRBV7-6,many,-,CASSIAQAGVNQPQHF,TGTGCCAGCAGCATCGCCCAGGCAGGGGTCAATCAGCCCCAGCATTTT
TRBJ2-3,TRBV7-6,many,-,CASSLNLGLKTDTQYF,TGTGCCAGCAGCTTAAATTTGGGACTCAAAACGGATACGCAGTATTTT
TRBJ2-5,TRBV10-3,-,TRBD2,CAISELGASGGRETQYF,TGTGCCATCAGTGAACTGGGGGCTAGCGGGGGAAGAGAGACCCAGTACTTC
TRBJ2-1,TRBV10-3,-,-,CAIRQTTYNEQSF,TGTGCCATCAGACAGACCACCTACAATGAGCAGTCCTTC
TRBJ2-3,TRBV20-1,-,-,CSAPSAGMTDTQYF,TGCAGTGCCCCAAGCGCGGGGATGACAGATACGCAGTATTTT
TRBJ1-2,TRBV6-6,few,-,CASSYSFPGYGYTF,TGTGCCAGCAGTTACTCCTTTCCTGGTTATGGCTACACCTTC
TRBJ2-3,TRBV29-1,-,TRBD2,CSVLTSPFIPGLTDTQYF,TGCAGCGTTTTGACTAGCCCATTCATCCCCGGCCTCACAGATACGCAGTATTTT
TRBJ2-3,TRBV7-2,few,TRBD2,CASSWRGLAFSTDTQYF,TGTGCCAGCAGCTGGAGAGGACTAGCCTTTTCCACAGATACGCAGTATTTT
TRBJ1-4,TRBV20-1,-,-,CSARDQSGAATNEKLFF,TGCAGTGCTAGAGATCAGAGTGGTGCGGCAACTAATGAAAAACTGTTTTTT
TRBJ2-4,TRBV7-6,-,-,CASSLGPGGKNIQYF,TGTGCCAGCAGCTTAGGTCCCGGGGGAAAAAACATTCAGTACTTC
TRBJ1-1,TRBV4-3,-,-,CASSQDIGTDTEAFF,TGCGCCAGCAGCCAAGATATTGGGACGGACACTGAAGCTTTCTTT
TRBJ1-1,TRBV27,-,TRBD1,CASGNTGGVSEAFF,TGTGCCAGCGGAAACACAGGGGGCGTATCTGAAGCTTTCTTT
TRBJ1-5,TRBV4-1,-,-,CASSQFIGQPQHF,TGCGCCAGCAGCCAATTCATTGGACAGCCCCAGCATTTT
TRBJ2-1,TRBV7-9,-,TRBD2,CASSPQTSGGRYNEQFF,TGTGCCAGCAGCCCCCAGACTAGCGGGGGGCGATACAATGAGCAGTTCTTC
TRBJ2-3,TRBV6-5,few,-,CASILGNTQYF,-
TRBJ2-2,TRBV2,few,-,CASLSRGSVTGELFF,TGTGCCAGCCTTTCACGGGGTTCGGTCACCGGGGAGCTGTTTTTT
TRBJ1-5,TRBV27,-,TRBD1,CASSLSRQGFNQPQHF,TGTGCCAGCAGTTTGTCCCGACAGGGGTTCAATCAGCCCCAGCATTTT
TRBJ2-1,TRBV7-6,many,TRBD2,CASSRTPGLAGGIPYNEQFF,TGTGCCAGCAGCCGCACTCCGGGACTAGCGGGGGGTATTCCCTACAATGAGCAGTTCTTC